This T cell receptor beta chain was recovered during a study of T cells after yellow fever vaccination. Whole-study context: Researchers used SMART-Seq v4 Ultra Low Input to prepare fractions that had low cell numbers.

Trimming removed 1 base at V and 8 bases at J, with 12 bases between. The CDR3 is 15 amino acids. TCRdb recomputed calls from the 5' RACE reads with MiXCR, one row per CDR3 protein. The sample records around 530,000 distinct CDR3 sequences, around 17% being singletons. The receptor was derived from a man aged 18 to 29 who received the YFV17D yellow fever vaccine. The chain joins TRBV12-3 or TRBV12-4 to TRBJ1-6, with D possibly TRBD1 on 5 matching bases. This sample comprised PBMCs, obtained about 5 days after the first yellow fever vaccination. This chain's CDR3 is CASSLVGGLDSPLHF. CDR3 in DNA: TGTGCCAGCAGTTTAGTTGGGGGACTTGATTCACCCCTCCACTTT.